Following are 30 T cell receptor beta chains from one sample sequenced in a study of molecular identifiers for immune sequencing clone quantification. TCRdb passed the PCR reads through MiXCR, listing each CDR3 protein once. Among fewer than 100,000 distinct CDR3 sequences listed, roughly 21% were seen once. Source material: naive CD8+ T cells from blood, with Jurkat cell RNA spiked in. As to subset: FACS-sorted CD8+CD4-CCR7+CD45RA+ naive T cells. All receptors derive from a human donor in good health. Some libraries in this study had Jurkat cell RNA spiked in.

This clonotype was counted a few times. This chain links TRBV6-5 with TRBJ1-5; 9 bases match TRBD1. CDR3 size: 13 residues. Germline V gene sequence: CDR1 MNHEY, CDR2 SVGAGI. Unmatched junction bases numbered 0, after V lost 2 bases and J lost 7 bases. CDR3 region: CASSYGQGQPQHF. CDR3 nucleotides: TGTGCCAGCAGTTACGGACAGGGGCAGCCCCAGCATTTT.

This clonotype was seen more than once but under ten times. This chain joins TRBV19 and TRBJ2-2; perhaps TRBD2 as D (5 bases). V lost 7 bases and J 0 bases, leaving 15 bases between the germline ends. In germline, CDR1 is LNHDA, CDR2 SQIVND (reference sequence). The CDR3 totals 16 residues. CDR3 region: CASIGLGLTNTGELFF. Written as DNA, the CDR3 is TGTGCCAGTATTGGACTCGGGCTTACGAACACCGGGGAGCTGTTTTTT.

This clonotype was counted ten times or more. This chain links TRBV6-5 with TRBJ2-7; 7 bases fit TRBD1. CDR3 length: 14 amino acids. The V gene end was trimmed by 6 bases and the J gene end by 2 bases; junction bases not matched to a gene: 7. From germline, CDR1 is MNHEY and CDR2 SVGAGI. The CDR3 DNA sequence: TGTGCCAGCAGCCGGGACAGCCTCGCCTACGAGCAGTACTTC. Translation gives CASSRDSLAYEQYF.

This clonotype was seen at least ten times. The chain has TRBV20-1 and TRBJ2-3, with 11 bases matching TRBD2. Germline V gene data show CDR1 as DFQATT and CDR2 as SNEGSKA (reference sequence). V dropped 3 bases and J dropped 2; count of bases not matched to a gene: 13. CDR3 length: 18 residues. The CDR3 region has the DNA TGCAGTGCTAGTGAGACTAGCGGGATAAGTAGGAACACAGATACGCAGTATTTT. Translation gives CSASETSGISRNTDTQYF.

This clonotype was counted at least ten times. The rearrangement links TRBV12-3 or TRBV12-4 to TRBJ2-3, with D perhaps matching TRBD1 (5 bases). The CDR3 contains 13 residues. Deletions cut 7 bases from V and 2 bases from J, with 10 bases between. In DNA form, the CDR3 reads TGTGCCAGCATTGCAGGGTACACAGATACGCAGTATTTT. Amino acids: CASIAGYTDTQYF.

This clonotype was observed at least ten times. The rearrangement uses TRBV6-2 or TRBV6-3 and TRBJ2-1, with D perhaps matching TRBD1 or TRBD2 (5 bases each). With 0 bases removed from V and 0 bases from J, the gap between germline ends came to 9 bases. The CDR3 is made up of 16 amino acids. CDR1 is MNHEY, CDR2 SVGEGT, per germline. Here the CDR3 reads CASSYSDGTSYNEQFF. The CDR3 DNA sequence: TGTGCCAGCAGTTACTCAGACGGGACCTCCTACAATGAGCAGTTCTTC.

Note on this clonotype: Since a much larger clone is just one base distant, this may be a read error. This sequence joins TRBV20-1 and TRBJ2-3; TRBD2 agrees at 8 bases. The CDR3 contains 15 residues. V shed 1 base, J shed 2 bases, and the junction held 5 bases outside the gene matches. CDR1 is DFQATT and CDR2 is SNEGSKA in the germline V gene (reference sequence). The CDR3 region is CSARAPAGATDTQYF. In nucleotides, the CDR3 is TGCAGTGCTAGAGCCCCAGCGGGAGCCACAGATACGCAGTATTTT.

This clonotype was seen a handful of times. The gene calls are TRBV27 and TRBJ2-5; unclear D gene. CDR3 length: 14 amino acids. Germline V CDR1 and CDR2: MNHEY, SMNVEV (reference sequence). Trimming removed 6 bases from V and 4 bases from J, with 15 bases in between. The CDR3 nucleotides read TGTGCCAGCAGACCGGAACTTGAACTAGAGACCCAGTACTTC. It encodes CASRPELELETQYF.

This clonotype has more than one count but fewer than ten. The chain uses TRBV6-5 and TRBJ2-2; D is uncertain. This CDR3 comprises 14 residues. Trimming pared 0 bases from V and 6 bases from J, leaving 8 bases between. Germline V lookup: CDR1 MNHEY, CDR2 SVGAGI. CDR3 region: CASSYSSLPGELFF. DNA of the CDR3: TGTGCCAGCAGTTACTCGAGTCTTCCCGGGGAGCTGTTTTTT.

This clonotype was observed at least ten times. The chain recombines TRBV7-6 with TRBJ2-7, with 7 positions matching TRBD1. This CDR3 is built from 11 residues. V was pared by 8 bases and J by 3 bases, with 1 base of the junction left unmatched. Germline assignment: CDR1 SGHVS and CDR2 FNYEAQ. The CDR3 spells CASGTDYEQYF. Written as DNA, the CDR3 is TGTGCCAGCGGGACAGACTACGAGCAGTACTTC.

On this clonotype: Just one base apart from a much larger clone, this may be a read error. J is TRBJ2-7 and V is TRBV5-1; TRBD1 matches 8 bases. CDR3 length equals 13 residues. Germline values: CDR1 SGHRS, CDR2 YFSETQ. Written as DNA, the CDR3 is TGCGCCACACGCTCGACAGGGGACCACGAGCAGCACTTC. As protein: CATRSTGDHEQHF.

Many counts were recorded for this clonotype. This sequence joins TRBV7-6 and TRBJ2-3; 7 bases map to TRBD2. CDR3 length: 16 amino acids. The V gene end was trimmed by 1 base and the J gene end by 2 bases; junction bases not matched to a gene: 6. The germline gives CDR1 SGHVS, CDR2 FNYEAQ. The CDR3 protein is CASSLVRGGFTDTQYF. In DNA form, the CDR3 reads TGTGCCAGCAGCTTAGTGCGCGGGGGTTTCACAGATACGCAGTATTTT.

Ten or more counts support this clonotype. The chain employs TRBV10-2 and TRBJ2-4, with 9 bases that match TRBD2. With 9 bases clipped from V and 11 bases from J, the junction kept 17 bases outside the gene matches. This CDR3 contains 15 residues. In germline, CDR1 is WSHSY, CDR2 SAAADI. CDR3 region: CASRLGSSGGSFQYF. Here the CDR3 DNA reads TGCGCCAGTCGGCTAGGTAGTAGCGGGGGCTCATTTCAGTACTTC.

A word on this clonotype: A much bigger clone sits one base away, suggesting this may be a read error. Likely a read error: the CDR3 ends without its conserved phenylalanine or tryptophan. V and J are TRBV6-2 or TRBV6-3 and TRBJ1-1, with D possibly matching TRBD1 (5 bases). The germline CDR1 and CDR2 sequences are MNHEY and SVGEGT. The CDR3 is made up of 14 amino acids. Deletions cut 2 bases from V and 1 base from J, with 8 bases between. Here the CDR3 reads CASSYTGSNTEAFS. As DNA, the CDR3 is TGTGCCAGCAGTTACACAGGTTCGAACACTGAAGCTTTCTCT.

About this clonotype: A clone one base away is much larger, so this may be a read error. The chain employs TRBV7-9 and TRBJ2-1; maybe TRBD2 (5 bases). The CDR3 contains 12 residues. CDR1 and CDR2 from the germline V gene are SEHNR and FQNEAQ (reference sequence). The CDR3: CASSTYGNEQSF. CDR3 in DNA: TGTGCCAGCAGCACGTACGGGAATGAGCAGTCCTTC.

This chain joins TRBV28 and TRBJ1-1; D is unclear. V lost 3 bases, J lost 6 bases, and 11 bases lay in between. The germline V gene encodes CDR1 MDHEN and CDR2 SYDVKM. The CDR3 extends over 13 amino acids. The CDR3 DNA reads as TGTGCCAGCAGTTTTACTTGGGTTGCTGAAGCTTTCTTT. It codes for CASSFTWVAEAFF.

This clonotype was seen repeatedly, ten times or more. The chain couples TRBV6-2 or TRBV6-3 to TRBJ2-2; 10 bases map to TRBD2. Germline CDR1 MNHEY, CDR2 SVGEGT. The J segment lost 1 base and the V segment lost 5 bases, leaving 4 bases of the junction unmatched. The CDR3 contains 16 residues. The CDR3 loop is CASSAASGRNTGELFF. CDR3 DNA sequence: TGTGCCAGCAGTGCTGCTAGCGGGAGGAACACCGGGGAGCTGTTTTTT.

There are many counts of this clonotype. The CDR3 here is CASSFHQYQETQYF. The CDR3 DNA reads as TGTGCCAGCAGCTTTCACCAGTACCAAGAGACCCAGTACTTC. V gene TRBV7-8 combines with J gene TRBJ2-5; D is undetermined. Per the germline V gene, CDR1 is SGHVS and CDR2 is FQNEAQ. The length of the CDR3 is 14 residues. The V end was cut by 3 bases, the J end by 0 bases, with 8 bases between.

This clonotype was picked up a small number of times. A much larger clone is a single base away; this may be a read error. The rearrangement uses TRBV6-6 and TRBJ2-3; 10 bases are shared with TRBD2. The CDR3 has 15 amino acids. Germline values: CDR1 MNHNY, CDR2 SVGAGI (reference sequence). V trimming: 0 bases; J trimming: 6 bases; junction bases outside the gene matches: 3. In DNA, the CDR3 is TGTGCCAGCAGTTACTCAGCGGGGGGGCGCGATACGCAGTATTTT. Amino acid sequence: CASSYSAGGRDTQYF.

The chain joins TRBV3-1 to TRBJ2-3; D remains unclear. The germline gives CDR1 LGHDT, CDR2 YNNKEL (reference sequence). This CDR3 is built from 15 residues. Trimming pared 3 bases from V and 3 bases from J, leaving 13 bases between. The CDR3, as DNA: TGTGCCAGCAGCCACCCCCTTGCGTTGACAGATACGCAGTATTTT. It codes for CASSHPLALTDTQYF.

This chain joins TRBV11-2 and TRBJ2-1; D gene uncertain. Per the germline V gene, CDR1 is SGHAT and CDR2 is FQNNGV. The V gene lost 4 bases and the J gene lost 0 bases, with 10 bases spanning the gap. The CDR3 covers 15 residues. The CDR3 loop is CASSSGRSSYNEQFF. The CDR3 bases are TGTGCCAGCAGCTCTGGACGGAGCTCCTACAATGAGCAGTTCTTC.

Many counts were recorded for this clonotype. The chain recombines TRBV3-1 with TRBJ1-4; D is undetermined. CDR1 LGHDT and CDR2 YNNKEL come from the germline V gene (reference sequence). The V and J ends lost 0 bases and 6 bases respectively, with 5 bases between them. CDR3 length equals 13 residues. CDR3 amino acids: CASSQESDEKLFF. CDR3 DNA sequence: TGTGCCAGCAGCCAAGAATCGGATGAAAAACTGTTTTTT.

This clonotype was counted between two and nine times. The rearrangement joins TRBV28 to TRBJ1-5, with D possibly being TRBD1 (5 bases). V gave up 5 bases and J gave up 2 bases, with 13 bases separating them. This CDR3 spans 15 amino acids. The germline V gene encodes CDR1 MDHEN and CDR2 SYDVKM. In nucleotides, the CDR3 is TGTGCCAGCAGTCCTCCCCAGGGTGGCAATCAGCCCCAGCATTTT. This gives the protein CASSPPQGGNQPQHF.

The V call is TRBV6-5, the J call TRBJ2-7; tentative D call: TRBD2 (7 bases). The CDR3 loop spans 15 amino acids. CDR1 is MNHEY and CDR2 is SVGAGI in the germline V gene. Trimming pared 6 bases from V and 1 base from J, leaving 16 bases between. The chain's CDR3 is CASRYTGRGSYEQYF. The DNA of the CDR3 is TGTGCCAGCAGGTATACAGGGAGGGGATCCTACGAGCAGTACTTC.

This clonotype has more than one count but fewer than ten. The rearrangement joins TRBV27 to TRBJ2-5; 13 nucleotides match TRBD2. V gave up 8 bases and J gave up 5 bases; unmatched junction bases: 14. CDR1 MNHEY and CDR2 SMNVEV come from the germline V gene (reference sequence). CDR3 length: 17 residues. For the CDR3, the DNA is TGTGCCAGCTCTCTTGGAACTAGCGGGGGGGCTTATGAGACCCAGTACTTC. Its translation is CASSLGTSGGAYETQYF.

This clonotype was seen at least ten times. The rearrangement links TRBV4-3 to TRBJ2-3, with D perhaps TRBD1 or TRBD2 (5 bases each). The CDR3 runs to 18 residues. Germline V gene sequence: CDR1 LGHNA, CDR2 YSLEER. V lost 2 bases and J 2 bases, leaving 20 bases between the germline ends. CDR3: CASSQSRDPFFPTDTQYF. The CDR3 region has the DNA TGCGCCAGCAGCCAAAGCCGGGACCCCTTTTTCCCCACAGATACGCAGTATTTT.

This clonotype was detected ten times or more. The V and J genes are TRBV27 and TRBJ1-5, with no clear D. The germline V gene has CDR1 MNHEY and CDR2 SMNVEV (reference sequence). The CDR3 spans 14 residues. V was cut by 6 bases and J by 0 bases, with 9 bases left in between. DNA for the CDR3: TGTGCCAGCAGCCGTCACAATAGCAATCAGCCCCAGCATTTT. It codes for CASSRHNSNQPQHF.

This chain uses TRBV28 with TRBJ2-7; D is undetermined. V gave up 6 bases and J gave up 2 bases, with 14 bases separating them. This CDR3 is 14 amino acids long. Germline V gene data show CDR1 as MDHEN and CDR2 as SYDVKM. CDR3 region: CASSNRLWAYEQYF. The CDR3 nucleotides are TGTGCCAGCAGCAACCGTTTGTGGGCCTACGAGCAGTACTTC.

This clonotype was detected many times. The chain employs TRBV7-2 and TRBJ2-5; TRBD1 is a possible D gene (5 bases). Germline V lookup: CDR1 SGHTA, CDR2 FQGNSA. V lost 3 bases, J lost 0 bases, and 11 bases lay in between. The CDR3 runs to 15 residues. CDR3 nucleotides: TGTGCCAGCAGCTTCAGGGCCGCTTACCAAGAGACCCAGTACTTC. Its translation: CASSFRAAYQETQYF.

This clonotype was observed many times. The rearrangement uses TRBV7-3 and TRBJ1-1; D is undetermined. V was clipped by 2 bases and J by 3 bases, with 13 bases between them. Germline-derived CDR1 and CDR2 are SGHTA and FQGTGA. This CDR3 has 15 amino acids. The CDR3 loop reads CASSLGYGRDTEAFF. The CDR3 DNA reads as TGTGCCAGCAGCTTAGGATATGGTCGGGACACTGAAGCTTTCTTT.